This passage covers 32 T cell receptor beta chains from one sample sequenced in a study of identical twins. TCRdb used MiXCR to reprocess the 5' RACE reads, holding one entry per CDR3 protein. This sample yields under 1 million distinct CDR3 sequences, of which about 12% are seen a single time; around 1.5% belongs to the top ten. The same specimen was also included in a second study, on yellow fever vaccine responses in identical twins.

The sample taken for sequencing was PBMCs. The receptors were sampled from a woman aged 18-29 years in good health.

This clonotype was detected ten times or more. The chain links TRBV12-3 or TRBV12-4 to TRBJ2-1; no clear D. CDR3 size: 14 residues. V was clipped by 1 base and J by 6 bases, with 10 bases between them. The CDR3 nucleotides read TGTGCCAGCAGTTTAGATCAACGACTCAATGAGCAGTTCTTC. This translates into CASSLDQRLNEQFF.

This sequence joins TRBV5-1 and TRBJ1-1, with 8 bases aligning to TRBD1. The CDR3 sequence is 14 residues long. V lost 1 base, J lost 4 bases, and 3 bases stayed unmatched. The germline V gene has CDR1 SGHRS and CDR2 YFSETQ. CDR3 region: CASSLRQGPTEAFF. The CDR3 coding sequence is TGCGCCAGCAGCTTGCGACAGGGGCCCACTGAAGCTTTCTTT.

This chain uses TRBV20-1 with TRBJ2-5; TRBD1 agrees at 8 bases. J was trimmed by 0 bases and V by 2 bases; bases with no gene match: 5. The CDR3 length is 15 residues. Looked up from germline, CDR1 is DFQATT and CDR2 is SNEGSKA (reference sequence). CDR3 coding DNA: TGCAGTGCTAGACAGGGACAGGCGTACCAAGAGACCCAGTACTTC. Translated: CSARQGQAYQETQYF.

This clonotype was observed a handful of times. The rearrangement uses TRBV5-1 and TRBJ1-4, with 7 positions matching TRBD1. The CDR3 covers 14 residues. Germline lookup yields CDR1 SGHRS and CDR2 YFSETQ. The V and J ends lost 4 bases and 5 bases, in that order; junction bases with no gene match: 5. In nucleotides, the CDR3 is TGCGCCAGCAGCCAAGGGGACAGCAATGAAAAACTGTTTTTT. Amino acids: CASSQGDSNEKLFF.

The chain links TRBV7-8 to TRBJ1-2; 7 bases line up with TRBD1. Per the germline V gene, CDR1 is SGHVS and CDR2 is FQNEAQ. CDR3 length: 16 residues. The V segment lost 1 base and the J segment 2 bases; nucleotides outside the gene matches: 7. The CDR3 loop reads CASSLEGAPKNYGYTF. CDR3 DNA: TGTGCCAGCAGCTTAGAGGGGGCACCTAAGAACTATGGCTACACCTTC.

This chain joins TRBV19 and TRBJ2-7; D is possibly TRBD1 (5 bases). CDR1 LNHDA and CDR2 SQIVND come from the germline V gene (reference sequence). The CDR3 length is 15 residues. V shed 7 bases and J shed 4 bases, with 20 bases lying between them. The DNA for the CDR3 is TGTGCCAGTACCCTCAGGGTAGAACCTATTTACGAGCAGTACTTC. It translates to CASTLRVEPIYEQYF.

The chain couples TRBV5-1 to TRBJ1-2; no reliable D call. The V end was cut by 0 bases, the J end by 3 bases, with 12 bases between. The V gene's germline CDR1 is SGHRS and CDR2 YFSETQ. This CDR3 spans 15 amino acids. The CDR3 spells CASSLEVFSDYGYTF. CDR3 bases: TGCGCCAGCAGCTTGGAAGTCTTCTCAGACTATGGCTACACCTTC.

This clonotype was picked up many times. This chain connects TRBV28 to TRBJ2-6, with D unresolved. Germline V gives CDR1 MDHEN, CDR2 SYDVKM. There are 15 residues in the CDR3. The V and J ends lost 2 bases and 0 bases respectively, with 5 bases between them. The CDR3 is CASSLAASGANVLTF. CDR3 nucleotide sequence: TGTGCCAGCAGTTTAGCAGCCTCTGGGGCCAACGTCCTGACTTTC.

The chain is built from TRBV28 and TRBJ2-4; possible D gene TRBD2, 7 bases. Germline CDR1 reads MDHEN; CDR2 reads SYDVKM. The V gene lost 10 bases and the J gene lost 0 bases, with 22 bases spanning the gap. The CDR3 has 17 amino acids. The DNA of the CDR3 is TGTGCCACCCGGGGGGCCGGGTACGAGCTAGCCAAAAACATTCAGTACTTC. Protein: CATRGAGYELAKNIQYF.

This clonotype was observed at least ten times. The chain uses TRBV19 and TRBJ1-5; the match to TRBD1 covers 8 bases. Germline V lookup: CDR1 LNHDA, CDR2 SQIVND (reference sequence). This CDR3 comprises 14 residues. Germline trimming cut 7 bases from V and 1 base from J; bases unmatched to any gene: 3. CDR3: CASNRQGSNQPQHF. The CDR3 DNA reads as TGTGCCAGTAATAGACAGGGGAGCAATCAGCCCCAGCATTTT. Drawing the rest from reference TRBV19 and TRBJ1-5, the complete variable domain is DGGITQSPKYLFRKEGQNVTLSCEQNLNHDAMYWYRQDPGQGLRLIYYSQIVNDFQKGDIAEGYSVSREKKESFPLTVTSAQKNPTAFYLCASNRQGSNQPQHFGDGTRLSIL.

This chain joins TRBV5-1 and TRBJ2-3; a weak D match, TRBD2 (5 bases). Deletions cut 5 bases from V and 5 bases from J, with 18 bases between. The CDR3 totals 15 residues. Germline V lookup: CDR1 SGHRS, CDR2 YFSETQ. CDR3 protein: CASSQSGPHGDTQYF. The CDR3 nucleotides are TGCGCCAGCAGTCAGAGCGGTCCCCACGGAGATACGCAGTATTTT.

CDR3 loop: CSATSGGETQYF. The CDR3 bases are TGCAGTGCTACTAGCGGGGGAGAGACCCAGTACTTC. The chain has TRBV20-1 and TRBJ2-5; 10 bases agree with TRBD2. Germline assignment: CDR1 DFQATT and CDR2 SNEGSKA (reference sequence). The CDR3 spans 12 residues. Trimming took 4 bases from V and 4 from J; bases not matched to a gene: 0.

The chain joins TRBV2 to TRBJ2-5; D not resolved. Germline CDR1 is SNHLY and CDR2 is FYNNEI. V dropped 2 bases and J dropped 5 bases, with 6 bases sitting between them. The CDR3 extends over 12 amino acids. CDR3 sequence reads: CASSELVETQYF. The CDR3 DNA follows: TGTGCCAGCAGTGAATTGGTGGAGACCCAGTACTTC.

This clonotype has a handful of counts. This chain links TRBV20-1 with TRBJ1-1, with D maybe TRBD1 (5 bases). CDR1 and CDR2 (germline): DFQATT, SNEGSKA (reference sequence). V shed 6 bases and J shed 4 bases, with 9 bases lying between them. The CDR3 is made up of 11 amino acids. The CDR3 DNA reads TGCAGTGCCATGGGGGTCACTGAAGCTTTCTTT. Its protein is CSAMGVTEAFF.

The J gene is TRBJ2-1, the V gene TRBV5-5; 10 bases agree with TRBD2. Germline V gives CDR1 SGHKS, CDR2 YYEKEE (reference sequence). V shed 2 bases, J shed 10 bases, and the junction held 6 bases outside the gene matches. The CDR3 length is 14 residues. The CDR3 sequence: CASSFLAGVGEQFF. CDR3 nucleotides: TGTGCCAGCAGCTTCCTAGCGGGAGTAGGAGAGCAGTTCTTC.

This clonotype showed up many times. This chain links TRBV9 with TRBJ2-1, with 8 bases identical to TRBD1. The germline gives CDR1 SGDLS, CDR2 YYNGEE. The CDR3 extends over 15 amino acids. After removal of 1 base from V and 2 bases from J, the junction contained 2 bases not matched to a gene. The CDR3 region has the DNA TGTGCCAGCAGCGTACAGGGGGCCGCCTACAATGAGCAGTTCTTC. This codes for CASSVQGAAYNEQFF.

This clonotype was detected only a few times. The chain is built from TRBV18 and TRBJ2-1; 7 nucleotides agree with TRBD1. The V gene's germline CDR1 is KGHSH and CDR2 LQKENI. With V trimmed by 8 bases and J by 1 base, 8 bases remained unmatched. The CDR3 loop spans 15 amino acids. The CDR3 nucleotides read TGTGCCAGCAACCGACAGGGTCCGTCCTACAATGAGCAGTTCTTC. Its translation: CASNRQGPSYNEQFF.

The CDR3 bases are TGTGCCACTAAACTAGCGGGGGGCCCCGATACGCAGTATTTT. It encodes CATKLAGGPDTQYF. The J gene is TRBJ2-3, the V gene TRBV7-8, with TRBD2 matching 12 bases. The CDR3 consists of 14 residues. Germline lookup yields CDR1 SGHVS and CDR2 FQNEAQ. V was pared by 10 bases and J by 6 bases, with 8 bases of the junction left unmatched.

This clonotype occurred a few times. V usage is TRBV9 and J usage is TRBJ2-1; D remains ambiguous. This CDR3 has 16 amino acids. V was trimmed by 0 bases and J by 5 bases, leaving 15 bases between them. CDR1 and CDR2 (germline): SGDLS, YYNGEE. CDR3 residues: CASSVGLVKRDNEQFF. The CDR3, as DNA: TGTGCCAGCAGCGTAGGGCTTGTAAAGAGAGACAATGAGCAGTTCTTC.

V gene TRBV4-1 combines with J gene TRBJ1-1; possible D gene TRBD1, 6 bases. The CDR3 spans 14 residues. Trimming cost V 6 bases and J 0 bases, with 11 bases left between them. Germline loops: CDR1 MGHRA, CDR2 YSYEKL. The DNA for the CDR3 is TGCGCCAGCAGACCCCAGGGGCTGAACACTGAAGCTTTCTTT. Translation: CASRPQGLNTEAFF.

This clonotype occurred many times. V is TRBV27 and J is TRBJ1-1, with unresolved D. Trimming took off 2 bases at V and 1 base at J, with 8 bases between the two ends. This CDR3 spans 14 amino acids. The germline CDR1 and CDR2 sequences are MNHEY and SMNVEV (reference sequence). The CDR3 bases are TGTGCCAGCAGTTTAAGGGTTAAGAACACTGAAGCTTTCTTT. Its translation is CASSLRVKNTEAFF.

This clonotype has more than one count but fewer than ten. The chain joins TRBV3-1 to TRBJ2-7; 10 bases agree with TRBD2. The CDR3 covers 15 residues. The V gene's germline CDR1 is LGHDT and CDR2 YNNKEL (reference sequence). V gave up 1 base and J gave up 6 bases; unmatched junction bases: 6. Here the CDR3 DNA reads TGTGCCAGCAGCCAAGTGAGCGGGGGGGCCATCGAGCAGTACGTC. Amino acids: CASSQVSGGAIEQYV.

This clonotype has just a few counts. This chain uses TRBV12-3 or TRBV12-4 with TRBJ2-7; 15 bases fit TRBD2. This CDR3 has 16 residues. J gave up 6 bases and V 3 bases, and 6 bases lay outside the gene matches. The CDR3 spells CASSLFKGLAGGEQYF. CDR3 bases: TGTGCCAGCAGTTTGTTTAAGGGACTAGCGGGAGGCGAGCAGTACTTC.

This chain connects TRBV5-1 to TRBJ2-2; weak D call: TRBD1 (6 bases). CDR3 size: 15 residues. The germline CDR1 and CDR2 sequences are SGHRS and YFSETQ. V lost 6 bases and J 0 bases, leaving 12 bases between the germline ends. Here the CDR3 reads CASNLGHPNTGELFF. CDR3 DNA sequence: TGCGCCAGCAACCTGGGACACCCGAACACCGGGGAGCTGTTTTTT. Variable domain in full (rest from reference TRBV5-1 and TRBJ2-2): KAGVTQTPRYLIKTRGQQVTLSCSPISGHRSVSWYQQTPGQGLQFLFEYFSETQRNKGNFPGRFSGRQFSNSRSEMNVSTLELGDSALYLCASNLGHPNTGELFFGEGSRLTVL.

The chain uses TRBV12-3 or TRBV12-4 and TRBJ1-6, with 7 bases aligning to TRBD1. This CDR3 has 14 amino acids. The junction had 6 bases not matched to a gene; V was cut back by 7 bases and J by 6 bases. The CDR3 loop is CASNYRGGNSPLHF. The CDR3 DNA sequence: TGTGCCAGCAATTACAGGGGTGGTAATTCACCCCTCCACTTT.

The chain uses TRBV7-6 and TRBJ2-1; D is perhaps TRBD1 (5 bases). Trimming left V 5 bases short and J 2 bases short, with 19 bases between. Germline lookup yields CDR1 SGHVS and CDR2 FNYEAQ. The CDR3 length is 17 residues. CDR3 residues: CASSPDTQVYPYNEQFF. The CDR3 bases are TGTGCCAGCAGCCCCGATACACAGGTTTACCCCTACAATGAGCAGTTCTTC.

This clonotype showed up just a few times. The V gene is TRBV28, the J gene TRBJ2-7; the match to TRBD1 covers 7 bases. The germline gives CDR1 MDHEN, CDR2 SYDVKM. V shed 2 bases, J shed 0 bases, and the junction held 4 bases outside the gene matches. CDR3 length equals 15 residues. CDR3 nucleotides: TGTGCCAGCAGTTTACCGGGACAGTTCTCCTACGAGCAGTACTTC. Translation: CASSLPGQFSYEQYF.

The chain is built from TRBV7-2 and TRBJ1-5; D is unclear. CDR3 size: 15 residues. CDR1 SGHTA and CDR2 FQGNSA come from the germline V gene. V lost 4 bases, J lost 3 bases, and 13 bases lay in between. The CDR3, as DNA: TGTGCCAGCAGCTGGAATTGGACGCCCAATCAGCCCCAGCATTTT. Residues: CASSWNWTPNQPQHF. The entire variable domain, with the rest obtained from reference TRBV7-2 and TRBJ1-5, is as follows: GAGVSQSPSNKVTEKGKDVELRCDPISGHTALYWYRQSLGQGLEFLIYFQGNSAPDKSGLPSDRFSAERTGGSVSTLTIQRTQQEDSAVYLCASSWNWTPNQPQHFGDGTRLSIL.

The gene calls are TRBV2 and TRBJ1-5; no definite D call. Germline loops: CDR1 SNHLY, CDR2 FYNNEI. This CDR3 comprises 15 residues. The germline V and J ends were trimmed by 3 bases and 0 bases, with 9 bases remaining between them. CDR3: CASSDNSVSNQPQHF. The CDR3 DNA sequence: TGTGCCAGCAGTGACAACAGTGTTAGCAATCAGCCCCAGCATTTT.

The V call is TRBV3-1, the J call TRBJ1-2, with D possibly being TRBD1 (5 bases). CDR1 and CDR2 (germline): LGHDT, YNNKEL (reference sequence). Between the trimmed V and J ends, which lost 5 bases and 5 bases, there was a span of 12 bases. This CDR3 comprises 13 residues. The CDR3 region is CASSTDGGYGYTF. The CDR3 nucleotides read TGTGCCAGCAGCACGGATGGGGGATATGGCTACACCTTC.

The sample holds a few counts of this clonotype. V and J are TRBV9 and TRBJ2-1, with 8 bases identical to TRBD2. Germline V gives CDR1 SGDLS, CDR2 YYNGEE. CDR3 length equals 14 residues. The V gene end was trimmed by 0 bases and the J gene end by 9 bases; junction bases not matched to a gene: 5. CDR3 sequence: CASSVGGLVFEQFF. In DNA form, the CDR3 reads TGTGCCAGCAGCGTAGGGGGACTAGTATTTGAGCAGTTCTTC.

This clonotype was recorded a few times. The chain has TRBV2 and TRBJ2-2; D unclear. Trimming cost V 4 bases and J 3 bases, with 6 bases left between them. The germline CDR1 and CDR2 sequences are SNHLY and FYNNEI. CDR3 length: 13 residues. The CDR3 spells CASSAEDTGELFF. In DNA, the CDR3 is TGTGCCAGCAGTGCCGAAGACACCGGGGAGCTGTTTTTT.